The rows below give T cell receptor beta chains drawn from one sample of a study of OX40 agonist ivuxolimab in advanced cancers. Produced via immunoSEQ multiplex PCR; TCRdb's table is partial and in-frame only. Of tens of thousands of clones listed, about 90% are singletons. The sample here was CD4+ or CD8+ T cells sorted from blood, taken in a trial of the OX40 agonist ivuxolimab. Receptors originate from an adult with an advanced solid tumor such as melanoma, head and neck, liver or kidney cancer. CDR3s include the opening cysteine and the closing phenylalanine or tryptophan. Fields, in order: CDR3 protein, J gene, V gene.

CASSPSPGGQTEAFF TRBJ1-1 TRBV9
CASSYGYGYTF TRBJ1-2 TRBV6-5
CASSLRGAEYEQYF TRBJ2-7 TRBV18
CASSQDSWTGNTEAFF TRBJ1-1 TRBV4-3
CAIWEGQVGAFF TRBJ1-1 TRBV10-3
CASSQELAGGYEQYF TRBJ2-7 TRBV11-2
CASSHHILGTSESSYNEQFF TRBJ2-1 TRBV4-3
CAWSLVVGTEAFF TRBJ1-1 TRBV30
CASSLTGRTNWAGDRTDTQYF TRBJ2-3 TRBV5-1
CASSLTMPPYEQYF TRBJ2-7 TRBV7-2
CASPDYSMSSYEQYF TRBJ2-7 TRBV6-5
CASSVGSGGLSTDTQYF TRBJ2-3 TRBV9
CASSPRQGGGYTF TRBJ1-2 TRBV14
CASRLGTPEAFF TRBJ1-1 TRBV13
CASSPRHREDFYGYTF TRBJ1-2 TRBV4-1
CASSQDRTGTNTGELFF TRBJ2-2 TRBV4-3
CASSWALAGEAETQYF TRBJ2-5 TRBV7-8
CASSADFQETQYF TRBJ2-5 TRBV7-9
CASSTAGTGVYSPLHF TRBJ1-6 TRBV19
CASGGDFYEQYF TRBJ2-7 TRBV5-6
CASSYSSGSYEQYF TRBJ2-7 TRBV6-5
CASSWGQGVQETQYF TRBJ2-5 TRBV6-5
CATYPGRTNTGELFF TRBJ2-2 TRBV28
CASSIGQGAYHGVQPQHF TRBJ1-5 TRBV5-6
CASSPRDGNNNEQFF TRBJ2-1 TRBV7-3
CASSYSGGEGDTQYF TRBJ2-3 TRBV6-5
CASSRGGQRTDTQYF TRBJ2-3 TRBV27
CASSLDGDEQFF TRBJ2-1 TRBV7-9
CASRGGGPYYGYTF TRBJ1-2 TRBV6-5
CSVEDGKRGPRGDTIYF TRBJ1-3 TRBV29-1
CASSISFGAPFANTGELFF TRBJ2-2 TRBV19
CASSVGPGFTYEQYF TRBJ2-7 TRBV9
CASSLVGGAPYEQYF TRBJ2-7 TRBV27
CASSQETPFHYSNQPQHF TRBJ1-5 TRBV14
CASSLSGPDTQYF TRBJ2-3 TRBV5-4
CASSLSGGMFAPQHF TRBJ1-5 TRBV27
CASSPGPNTEAFF TRBJ1-1 TRBV19
CASRPGGRETQYF TRBJ2-5 TRBV6-1
CASSGLRDEQYF TRBJ2-7 TRBV7-9
CASGQEEAGSYEQYF TRBJ2-7 TRBV4-3
CASSYSTTGDQPQHF TRBJ1-5 TRBV6-5
CASSVYWGVGTEAFF TRBJ1-1 TRBV19
CASSSTTSGPASPLHF TRBJ1-6 TRBV7-9
CASSQELGSVHPDTQYF TRBJ2-3 TRBV4-3
CASSVVGTNYGYTF TRBJ1-2 TRBV9
CASSVAGRDQGAYEQYF TRBJ2-7 TRBV9
CASSPRDSQPQHF TRBJ1-5 TRBV9
CASSYGTGTTDTDTQYF TRBJ2-3 TRBV7-3
CASWESDGELFF TRBJ2-2 TRBV27
CASSLRTGTYSNQPQHF TRBJ1-5 TRBV13
CASSARLAGGSSSGELFF TRBJ2-2 TRBV9
CASTSGGLREQFF TRBJ2-1 TRBV9
CASGLGKWAPLHF TRBJ1-6 TRBV12-5
CASSIGLADAYNEQFF TRBJ2-1 TRBV19
CASSLAGFRGQDNEQFF TRBJ2-1 TRBV7-8